This TCR beta chain emerged from a study of monozygotic twins with inflammatory bowel disease. Whole-study results and caveats: Background noise in patient repertoires may stem from differing immunosuppressive treatments. The authors found no support for a single strong IBD-associated signal or clonotype.

Concerning this clonotype: Its antigen is unidentified.

TCRdb reprocessed the 5' RACE reads and keeps a single row for each CDR3 protein, giving no DNA. The sample spans around 450,000 distinct CDR3 sequences; the ten largest clones claim about 2.2%. Per germline, CDR1 LGHNA and CDR2 YSLEER. CDR3 length: 16 amino acids. This TCR was recovered from a human donor with ulcerative colitis or Crohn's disease, or a healthy co-twin of an affected twin (not recorded which). This chain links TRBV4-3 with TRBJ2-1. Sequencing used blood. The CDR3 protein is CASSQMASSSYNEQFF.